This TCR beta chain is from a study of T cell responses to AZD1222 COVID-19 vaccine (dated by TCRdb to the early 2020s). Some background on the complete study: Because spike-specific TCR depth and breadth did not differ between the two schedules, AZD1222 recipients who got a second dose at roughly 4 weeks were pooled with those who got a second dose at roughly 12 weeks. Enrollment into the trials was organized by age into subgroups of 18-55, 56-69 and 70-plus years, and those subgroups contained approximately 160, 26 and 62 TCR-sequenced participants, respectively. A total of 230 to 250 trial participants underwent TCR sequencing, of whom nearly 210 received two doses of AZD1222 and about 25 received two doses of the MenACWY control vaccine. General study outcomes and caveats: Most participants were white British and females outnumbered males, and the authors suggested that clonal diversity may have been underestimated. In the small 56-69-year group, the increase in depth fell short of significance, most likely because of low power. Vaccine-associated CD4 TCRs spanned the whole spike protein, with dominant responses in regions 160-218 and 743-854. Spike-specific TCR breadth and depth rose significantly after two AZD1222 doses compared with day 0 and with MenACWY recipients. Because no day 14 peak-response samples were available, repertoires were characterized only after the peak T cell response. Conclusions about previously exposed vaccinees are limited because only six or seven AZD1222 recipients were SARS-CoV-2 seropositive at baseline. Reportedly, almost half of the unique spike-specific TCRs recognized epitopes lying outside the regions that are mutated in the B.1.351 and B.1.1.7 variants.

This clone was found a few times. It lacks a known antigen. Per-base quality was not reported, and no clone a single base away is much larger than it. In light of the paper, this sample's time point label describes: baseline before first vaccination. Vaccinee samples were obtained from the UK trials COV001 and COV002, which included a single-blind randomized controlled phase 2/3 trial of AZD1222 (ChAdOx1 nCoV-19) in healthy adults. Trial participant PBMC samples were collected at day 0 and day 28 after the second dose for TCRbeta chain sequencing. The CDR3 regions of human TCRbeta chains were analyzed by immunosequencing. The paper's processing steps were these. TCRs in the repertoires were compared against a reference library of SARS-CoV-2-specific TCRs that had been generated with the MIRA antigen-specificity platform. Breadth was defined as the fraction of unique TCRs that were SARS-CoV-2-associated, and depth was defined as the fraction of total T cells that were SARS-CoV-2-associated. Each spike-specific TCR was assigned to its reactive spike region and to a CD4 or CD8 class using the MIRA data. Log10-transformed breadth and depth values were compared by one-way ANOVA with Sidak's multiple comparisons tests. In its TCRdb copy, this immuneACCESS table keeps in-frame sequences only and misses some clones. Where compared with another copy, unresolved V genes explain less than half of these, and the others have no known cause. V and J calls and clone size come straight from that table; D and trimming were deduced from the DNA. The sample has tens of thousands of clones on record, roughly 84% of them singletons. 9.8% of the sample lies in the top ten.

The sample here was peripheral blood, taken on day 0 of AZD1222 vaccination. The source is an adult in good health.

The bases read TGTGCCAGCAGTGAAGTCCCCCGGACAGGACCAGGAAACACCATATATTTT. This encodes CASSEVPRTGPGNTIYF. The sequence links TRBV6-1 to TRBJ1-3, with 7 bases matching TRBD1. From the germline V gene, CDR1 is MNHNS and CDR2 is SASEGT. For this chain, trimming is 1 base at the V end and 4 bases at the J end, and the number of junction bases without a gene match is 10. Including cysteine and phenylalanine, the CDR3 has 17 amino acids. Only the CDR3 DNA is retained, 51 bases long and in frame from the first base.